A selection of T cell receptor beta chains follows, all from one sample in a study of cytomegalovirus exposure and HLA in healthy donors. Assay: immunoSEQ multiplex PCR; the TCRdb copy retains only in-frame clones and omits some. This table has some 130,000 clones, roughly 87% appearing once. Sequenced input: PBMCs. These receptors were taken from a woman between 18 and 29 years old in good health and CMV-seronegative. CDR3s include the opening cysteine and the closing phenylalanine or tryptophan. The order of the fields is J gene, D gene, V gene, clone size, CDR3 protein, CDR3 DNA. D genes are given only for firm matches. Size is omitted from some rows. Given values are once, few, many or a class for expanded clones.

>TRBJ1-5|TRBD1|TRBV7-8|once
CASSPRDRREQPQHF
TGTGCCAGCAGCCCCCGGGACAGGCGTGAGCAGCCCCAGCATTTT
>TRBJ2-1|.|TRBV7-7|.
CASSPNSLSSYNEQFF
TGTGCCAGCAGCCCAAACTCGTTGAGCTCCTACAATGAGCAGTTCTTC
>TRBJ2-7|TRBD1|TRBV7-2|.
CASSARTGDYEQYF
TGTGCCAGCAGCGCACGGACAGGGGACTACGAGCAGTACTTC
>TRBJ2-1|TRBD1|TRBV9|.
CASSVASGGDEQFF
TGTGCCAGCAGCGTAGCCTCAGGGGGCGATGAGCAGTTCTTC
>TRBJ2-7|.|TRBV21-1|.
CASSRGGNEQYF
TGTGCCAGCAGCAGAGGGGGTAACGAGCAGTACTTC
>TRBJ1-2|.|TRBV27|.
CASSLAGPLNYGYTF
TGTGCCAGCAGTTTGGCGGGGCCGCTGAACTATGGCTACACCTTC
>TRBJ1-1|.|TRBV25-1|.
CASSDTGLIHTEAFF
TGTGCCAGCAGTGATACAGGGCTTATTCACACTGAAGCTTTCTTT
>TRBJ1-5|.|TRBV5-6|.
CASSTRGWGNQPQHF
TGTGCCAGCAGTACCAGGGGTTGGGGCAATCAGCCCCAGCATTTT
>TRBJ1-1|.|TRBV19|.
CASSFSGDRMNTEAFF
TGTGCCAGTAGTTTCAGCGGGGATCGGATGAACACTGAAGCTTTCTTT
>TRBJ1-6|.|TRBV6-5|.
CASSYSWEGRDSPLHF
TGTGCCAGCAGTTACTCCTGGGAGGGTAGGGATTCACCCCTCCACTTT
>TRBJ1-2|.|TRBV6-1|.
CASSEAAGWGSEGYTF
TGTGCCAGCAGTGAAGCGGCGGGATGGGGGTCCGAAGGCTACACCTTC
>TRBJ2-7|.|TRBV29-1|.
CSVVPDSPYEQYF
TGCAGCGTTGTACCCGACTCCCCCTACGAGCAGTACTTC
>TRBJ2-6|.|TRBV9|.
CASSVVESGANVLTF
TGTGCCAGCAGCGTAGTAGAGTCTGGGGCCAACGTCCTGACTTTC
>TRBJ2-1|TRBD2|TRBV5-1|.
CASSPTAAGTYNEQFF
TGCGCCAGCAGCCCGACCGCAGCGGGGACCTACAATGAGCAGTTCTTC
>TRBJ1-5|TRBD1|TRBV9|.
CASSARDRGGEIHF
TGTGCCAGCAGCGCCAGGGACAGGGGCGGCGAGATCCATTTT
>TRBJ1-6|TRBD1|TRBV7-3|.
CASSLGTANSPLHF
TGTGCCAGCAGCCTCGGGACAGCTAATTCACCCCTCCACTTT
>TRBJ1-1|.|TRBV5-1|.
CASSFGGGTEAFF
TGCGCCAGCAGCTTTGGGGGAGGAACTGAAGCTTTCTTT
>TRBJ1-5|.|TRBV15|.
CATSRGRGALYSNQPQHF
TGTGCCACCAGCAGAGGTCGTGGGGCCCTATATAGCAATCAGCCCCAGCATTTT